Described below is a single TCR beta chain sequence and its context. The germline gene is not matched at one end of the junction; a read error may be the cause. The sample belongs to a study of blood T cell repertoires in COVID-19. The assay was immunoSEQ multiplex PCR, and TCRdb's table has in-frame clones only and misses some. The repertoire holds more than 300,000 clones, with 88% as singletons. CDR1 and CDR2 (germline): LGHDT, YNNKEL (reference sequence). There are 17 residues in the CDR3. The TCR originated in a young woman who had recovered from COVID-19. The genes are TRBV3-1 (or the pseudogene TRBV3-2) and TRBJ2-7; 9 bases are shared with TRBD2. Input material: PBMCs or T cells enriched from blood (not recorded which). The CDR3 reads CASSQERGSGGSFEQYF. CDR3 sequence (DNA): TGTGCCAGCAGCCAAGAGCGGGGTAGCGGGGGTTCCTTCGAGCAGTACTTC.